This T cell receptor (beta chain) appears in the sequencing data of a study of blood T cell repertoires in COVID-19. For the study at large: Researchers got acute and convalescent COVID-19 samples from the United States, Italy and Spain. The cDNA or gDNA used as material had been derived from T cells, B-cell-depleted T cells, or PBMCs.

Original analysis: Reference gene primer amplification gave estimated nucleated cell counts. This table comes from immunoSEQ multiplex PCR, and its TCRdb copy is limited to in-frame clones, with some not included. V and J calls and clone size are as listed in that table; D and trimming were resolved from the DNA. Among approximately 110,000 clones, 69% were seen once, and the ten largest hold less than 6.5%. The CDR3 is 12 residues long. Trimming took off 4 bases at V and 8 bases at J, with 8 bases between the two ends. In germline, CDR1 is KGHSH, CDR2 LQKENI. This clone has only a few counts. The receptor's source is a man older than 75 with acute or convalescent COVID-19. Input material: peripheral blood. The chain links TRBV18 to TRBJ2-2; D uncertain. This chain's CDR3 is CASSLIRGELFF. CDR3 DNA sequence: TGTGCCAGCTCACTAATACGGGGGGAGCTGTTTTTT.